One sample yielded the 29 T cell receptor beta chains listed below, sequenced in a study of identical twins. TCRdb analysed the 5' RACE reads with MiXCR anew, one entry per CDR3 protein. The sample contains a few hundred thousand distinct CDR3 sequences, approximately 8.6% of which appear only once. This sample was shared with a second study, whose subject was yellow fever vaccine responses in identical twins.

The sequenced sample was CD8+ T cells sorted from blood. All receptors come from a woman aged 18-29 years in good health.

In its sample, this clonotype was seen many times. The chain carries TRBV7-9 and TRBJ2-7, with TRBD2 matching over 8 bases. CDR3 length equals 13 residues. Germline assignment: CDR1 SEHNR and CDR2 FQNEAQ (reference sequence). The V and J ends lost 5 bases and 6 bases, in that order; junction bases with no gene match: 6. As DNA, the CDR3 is TGTGCCAGCAGCCACCCCGCGGGAGGCGAGCAGTACTTC. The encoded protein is CASSHPAGGEQYF.

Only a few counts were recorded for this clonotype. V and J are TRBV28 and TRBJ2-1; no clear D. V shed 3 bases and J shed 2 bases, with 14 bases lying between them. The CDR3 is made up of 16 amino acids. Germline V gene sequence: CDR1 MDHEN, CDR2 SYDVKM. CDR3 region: CASSLWGLRAYNEQFF. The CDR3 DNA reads TGTGCCAGCAGTTTGTGGGGTTTAAGAGCCTACAATGAGCAGTTCTTC.

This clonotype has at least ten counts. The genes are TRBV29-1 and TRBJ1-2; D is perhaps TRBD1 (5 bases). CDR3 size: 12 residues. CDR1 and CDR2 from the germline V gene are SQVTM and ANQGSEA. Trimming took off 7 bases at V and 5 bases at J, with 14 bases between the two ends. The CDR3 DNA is TGCAGCGGGGGACTGCCTCGGTATGGCTACACCTTC. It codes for CSGGLPRYGYTF. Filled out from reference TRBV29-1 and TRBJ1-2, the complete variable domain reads SAVISQKPSRDICQRGTSLTIQCQVDSQVTMMFWYRQQPGQSLTLIATANQGSEATYESGFVIDKFPISRPNLTFSTLTVSNMSPEDSSIYLCSGGLPRYGYTFGSGTRLTVV.

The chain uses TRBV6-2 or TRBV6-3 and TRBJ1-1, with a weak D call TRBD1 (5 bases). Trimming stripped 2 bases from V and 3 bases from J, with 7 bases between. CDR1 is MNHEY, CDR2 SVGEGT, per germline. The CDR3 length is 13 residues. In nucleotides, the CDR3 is TGTGCCAGCAGTTACCCGGGGGACACTGAAGCTTTCTTT. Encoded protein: CASSYPGDTEAFF.

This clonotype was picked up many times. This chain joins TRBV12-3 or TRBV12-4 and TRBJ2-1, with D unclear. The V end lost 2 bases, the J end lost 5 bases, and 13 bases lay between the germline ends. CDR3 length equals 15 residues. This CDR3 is CASSLPAIPDNEQFF. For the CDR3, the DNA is TGTGCCAGCAGTTTACCGGCTATTCCCGACAATGAGCAGTTCTTC.

In nucleotides, the CDR3 is TGTGCCAGCAGTCCTACAGGACACTCTGGGGCCAACGTCCTGACTTTC. It translates to CASSPTGHSGANVLTF. The chain joins TRBV7-6 to TRBJ2-6; possible D gene TRBD1, 5 bases. Germline CDR1 reads SGHVS; CDR2 reads FNYEAQ. Trimming cost V 6 bases and J 0 bases, with 12 bases left between them. CDR3 length equals 16 residues.

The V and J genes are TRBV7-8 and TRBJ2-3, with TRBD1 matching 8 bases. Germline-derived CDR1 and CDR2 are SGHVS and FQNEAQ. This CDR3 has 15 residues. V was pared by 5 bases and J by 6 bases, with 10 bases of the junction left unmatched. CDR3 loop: CASSPAGTGSDTQYF. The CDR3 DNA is TGTGCCAGCAGCCCCGCCGGGACAGGATCCGATACGCAGTATTTT.

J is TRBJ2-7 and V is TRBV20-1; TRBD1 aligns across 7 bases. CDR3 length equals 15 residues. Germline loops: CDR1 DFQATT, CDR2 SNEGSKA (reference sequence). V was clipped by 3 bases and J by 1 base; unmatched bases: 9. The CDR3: CSARGLGGLSYEQYF. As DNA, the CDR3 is TGCAGTGCTAGGGGTTTAGGGGGCCTTTCCTACGAGCAGTACTTC.

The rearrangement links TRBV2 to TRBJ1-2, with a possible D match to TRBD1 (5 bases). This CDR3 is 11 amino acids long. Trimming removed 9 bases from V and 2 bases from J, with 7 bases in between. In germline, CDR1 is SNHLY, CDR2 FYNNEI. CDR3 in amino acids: CAREGNYGYTF. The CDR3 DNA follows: TGTGCCAGGGAGGGGAACTATGGCTACACCTTC.

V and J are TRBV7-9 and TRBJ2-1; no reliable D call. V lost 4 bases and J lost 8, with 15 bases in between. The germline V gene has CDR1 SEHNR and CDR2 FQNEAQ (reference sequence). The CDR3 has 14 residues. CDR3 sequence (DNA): TGTGCCAGCAGCTCTTGGACCGAAGGCGATGAGCAGTTCTTC. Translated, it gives CASSSWTEGDEQFF.

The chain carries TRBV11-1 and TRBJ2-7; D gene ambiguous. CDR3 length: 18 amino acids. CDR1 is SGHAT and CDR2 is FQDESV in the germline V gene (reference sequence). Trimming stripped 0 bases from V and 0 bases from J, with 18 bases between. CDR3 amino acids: CASSLALVHSLSSYEQYF. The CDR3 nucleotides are TGTGCCAGCAGCTTAGCGCTTGTACACTCCTTGAGCTCCTACGAGCAGTACTTC.

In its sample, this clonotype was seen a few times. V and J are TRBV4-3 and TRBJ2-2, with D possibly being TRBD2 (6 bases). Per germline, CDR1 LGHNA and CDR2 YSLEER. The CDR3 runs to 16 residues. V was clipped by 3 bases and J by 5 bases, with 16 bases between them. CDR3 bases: TGCGCCAGCAGCCAGGGACCGGAGGGGCGGACCGGGGAGCTGTTTTTT. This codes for CASSQGPEGRTGELFF.

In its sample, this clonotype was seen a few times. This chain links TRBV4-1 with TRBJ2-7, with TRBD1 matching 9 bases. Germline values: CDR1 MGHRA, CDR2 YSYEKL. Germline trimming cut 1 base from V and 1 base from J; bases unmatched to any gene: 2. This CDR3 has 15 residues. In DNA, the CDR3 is TGCGCCAGCAGCCAAGGTGGACAGGGGTCCTACGAGCAGTACTTC. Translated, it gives CASSQGGQGSYEQYF.

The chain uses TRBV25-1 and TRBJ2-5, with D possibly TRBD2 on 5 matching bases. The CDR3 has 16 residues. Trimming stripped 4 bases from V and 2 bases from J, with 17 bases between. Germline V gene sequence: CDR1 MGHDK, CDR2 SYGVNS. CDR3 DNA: TGTGCCAGCAGTGTGACCGGGAACCTGAATCAAGAGACCCAGTACTTC. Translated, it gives CASSVTGNLNQETQYF.

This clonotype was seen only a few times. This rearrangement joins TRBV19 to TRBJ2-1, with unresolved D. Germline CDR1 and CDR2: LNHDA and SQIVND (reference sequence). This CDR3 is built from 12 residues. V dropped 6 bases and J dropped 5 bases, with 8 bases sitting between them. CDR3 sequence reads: CASSRLDNEQFF. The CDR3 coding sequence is TGTGCCAGTAGCCGACTGGACAATGAGCAGTTCTTC. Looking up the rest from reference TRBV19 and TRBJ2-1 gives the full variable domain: DGGITQSPKYLFRKEGQNVTLSCEQNLNHDAMYWYRQDPGQGLRLIYYSQIVNDFQKGDIAEGYSVSREKKESFPLTVTSAQKNPTAFYLCASSRLDNEQFFGPGTRLTVL.

Here the CDR3 DNA reads TGTGCCAGCAGTGAAGGGTCAAAAAACATTCAGTACTTC. Translated: CASSEGSKNIQYF. V usage is TRBV6-1 and J usage is TRBJ2-4; no clear D gene. The CDR3 consists of 13 residues. Trimming cost V 1 base and J 4 bases, with 5 bases left between them. Germline V gives CDR1 MNHNS, CDR2 SASEGT.

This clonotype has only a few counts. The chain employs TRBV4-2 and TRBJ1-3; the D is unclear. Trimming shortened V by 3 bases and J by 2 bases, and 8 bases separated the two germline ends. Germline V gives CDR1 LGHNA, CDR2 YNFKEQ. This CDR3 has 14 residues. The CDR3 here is CASSQWLAGNTIYF. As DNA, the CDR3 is TGTGCCAGCAGCCAGTGGTTAGCTGGAAACACCATATATTTT.

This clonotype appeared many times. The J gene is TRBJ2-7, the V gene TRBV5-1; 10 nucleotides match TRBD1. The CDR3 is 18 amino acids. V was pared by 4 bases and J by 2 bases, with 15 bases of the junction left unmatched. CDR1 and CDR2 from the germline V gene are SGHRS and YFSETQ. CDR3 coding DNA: TGCGCCAGCAGCCCACCCATTGTATCGGACAGGGGGACCTACGAGCAGTACTTC. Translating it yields CASSPPIVSDRGTYEQYF.

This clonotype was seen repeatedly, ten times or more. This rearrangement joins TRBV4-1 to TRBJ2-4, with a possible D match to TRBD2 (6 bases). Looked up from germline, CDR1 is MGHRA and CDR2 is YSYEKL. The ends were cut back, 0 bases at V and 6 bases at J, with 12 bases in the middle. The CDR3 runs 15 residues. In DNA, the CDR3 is TGCGCCAGCAGCCAAGAGCGGGGCGCGGGAAACATTCAGTACTTC. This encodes CASSQERGAGNIQYF.

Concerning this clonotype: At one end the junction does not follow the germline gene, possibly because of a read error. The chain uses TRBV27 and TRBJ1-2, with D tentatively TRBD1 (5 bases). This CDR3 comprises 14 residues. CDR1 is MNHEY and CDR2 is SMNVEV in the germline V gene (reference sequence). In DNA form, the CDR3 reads TGTGCCACCAGTTTTGGGGGGGCTAACTATGGCTACACCTTC. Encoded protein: CATSFGGANYGYTF.

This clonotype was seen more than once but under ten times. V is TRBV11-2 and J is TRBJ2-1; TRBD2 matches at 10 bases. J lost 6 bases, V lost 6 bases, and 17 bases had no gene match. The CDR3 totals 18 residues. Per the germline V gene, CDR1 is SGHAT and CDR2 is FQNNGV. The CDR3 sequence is CASRPPAGWGTSVNEQFF. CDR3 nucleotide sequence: TGTGCCAGCAGACCCCCGGCAGGTTGGGGGACTAGCGTCAATGAGCAGTTCTTC.

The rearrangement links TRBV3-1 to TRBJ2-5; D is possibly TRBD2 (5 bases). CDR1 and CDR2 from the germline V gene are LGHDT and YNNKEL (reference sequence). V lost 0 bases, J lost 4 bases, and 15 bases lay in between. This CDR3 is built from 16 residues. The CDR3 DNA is TGTGCCAGCAGCCAAGAAAGCGGCTTACTCGTAGAGACCCAGTACTTC. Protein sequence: CASSQESGLLVETQYF.

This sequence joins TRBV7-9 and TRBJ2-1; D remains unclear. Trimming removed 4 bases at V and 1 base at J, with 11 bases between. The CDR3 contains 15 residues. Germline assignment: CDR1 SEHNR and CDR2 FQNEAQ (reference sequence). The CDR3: CASSSGSVSYNEQFF. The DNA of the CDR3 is TGTGCCAGCAGCTCCGGTAGTGTATCCTACAATGAGCAGTTCTTC. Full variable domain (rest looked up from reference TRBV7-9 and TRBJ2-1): DTGVSQNPRHKITKRGQNVTFRCDPISEHNRLYWYRQTLGQGPEFLTYFQNEAQLEKSRLLSDRFSAERPKGSFSTLEIQRTEQGDSAMYLCASSSGSVSYNEQFFGPGTRLTVL.

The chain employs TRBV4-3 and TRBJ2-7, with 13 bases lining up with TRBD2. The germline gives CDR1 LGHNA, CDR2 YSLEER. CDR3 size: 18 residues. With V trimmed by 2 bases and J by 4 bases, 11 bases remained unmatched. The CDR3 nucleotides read TGCGCCAGCAGCCAATGGACTAGCGGGAGTTCGTCGGTATACGAGCAGTACTTC. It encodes CASSQWTSGSSSVYEQYF.

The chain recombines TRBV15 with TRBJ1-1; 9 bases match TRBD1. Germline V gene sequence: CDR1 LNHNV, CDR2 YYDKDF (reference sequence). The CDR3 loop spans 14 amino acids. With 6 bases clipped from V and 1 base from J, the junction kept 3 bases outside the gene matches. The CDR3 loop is CATRPTGGNTEAFF. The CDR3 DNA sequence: TGTGCCACCAGACCGACAGGGGGGAACACTGAAGCTTTCTTT.

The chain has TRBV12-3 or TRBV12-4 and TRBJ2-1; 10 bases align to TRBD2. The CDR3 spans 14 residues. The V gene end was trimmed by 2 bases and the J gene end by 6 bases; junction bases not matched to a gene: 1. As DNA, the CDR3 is TGTGCCAGCAGTTTAACTAGCGGGGTCAATGAGCAGTTCTTC. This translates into CASSLTSGVNEQFF.

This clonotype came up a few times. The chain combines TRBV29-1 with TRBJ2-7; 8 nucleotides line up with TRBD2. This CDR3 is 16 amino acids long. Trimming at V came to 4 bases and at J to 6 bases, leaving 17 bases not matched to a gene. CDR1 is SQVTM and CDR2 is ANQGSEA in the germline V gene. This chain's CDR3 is CSVASPLSGSGGEQYF. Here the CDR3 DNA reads TGCAGCGTTGCTTCTCCGTTGAGCGGGAGCGGTGGCGAGCAGTACTTC.

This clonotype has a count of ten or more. The CDR3 here is CSVEETGSYNEQFF. As DNA, the CDR3 is TGCAGCGTTGAAGAGACAGGGTCCTACAATGAGCAGTTCTTC. J is TRBJ2-1 and V is TRBV29-1; 7 positions agree with TRBD1. The ends lost 0 bases at V and 1 base at J; junction bases unmatched: 0. CDR3 size: 14 residues. Germline V gene sequence: CDR1 SQVTM, CDR2 ANQGSEA.

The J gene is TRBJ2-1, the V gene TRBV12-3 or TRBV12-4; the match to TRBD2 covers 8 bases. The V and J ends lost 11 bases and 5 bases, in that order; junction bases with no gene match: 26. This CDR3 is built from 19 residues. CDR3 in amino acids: CAFSSRSGGVYPSHNEQFF. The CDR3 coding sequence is TGTGCCTTCAGCTCTAGGTCGGGGGGGGTCTACCCTAGCCACAATGAGCAGTTCTTC.